What follows is one T cell receptor (beta chain) and its context. These data belong to a study of siplizumab effects on memory and regulatory T cells. The method was immunoSEQ multiplex PCR; TCRdb's version includes in-frame clones alone and lacks a portion of them. The sample holds around 120,000 clones; approximately 94% are singletons and the top ten take under 2%. This CDR3 spans 15 amino acids. Germline V gene data show CDR1 as MNHNS and CDR2 as SASEGT. V gave up 4 bases and J gave up 7 bases; unmatched junction bases: 9. Sequenced sample: non-Treg CD4+ T cells sorted from blood. The chain combines TRBV6-1 with TRBJ2-1; 8 bases align to TRBD2. This TCR was sampled from a human donor in good health. In DNA form, the CDR3 reads TGTGCCAGCAGTGCGGGACTAGAAGGTTTTAATGAGCAGTTCTTC. This sequence encodes CASSAGLEGFNEQFF.